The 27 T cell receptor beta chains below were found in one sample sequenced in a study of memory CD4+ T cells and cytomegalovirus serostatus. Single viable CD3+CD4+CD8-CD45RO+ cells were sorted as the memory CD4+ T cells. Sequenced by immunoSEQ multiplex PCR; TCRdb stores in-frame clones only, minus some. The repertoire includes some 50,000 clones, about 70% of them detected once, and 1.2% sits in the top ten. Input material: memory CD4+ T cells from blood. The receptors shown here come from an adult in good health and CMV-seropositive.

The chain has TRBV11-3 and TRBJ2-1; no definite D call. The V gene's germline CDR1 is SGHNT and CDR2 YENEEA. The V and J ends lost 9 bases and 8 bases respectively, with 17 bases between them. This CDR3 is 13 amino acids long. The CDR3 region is CASMGSGSHEQFF. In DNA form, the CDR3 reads TGTGCCAGTATGGGGTCAGGCTCCCATGAGCAGTTCTTC.

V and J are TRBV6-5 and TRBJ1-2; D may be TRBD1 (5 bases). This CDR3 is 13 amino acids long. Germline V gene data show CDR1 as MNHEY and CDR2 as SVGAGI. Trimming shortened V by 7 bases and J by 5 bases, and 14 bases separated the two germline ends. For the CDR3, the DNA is TGTGCCAGCACGGCAGGGCCCCCATATGGCTACACCTTC. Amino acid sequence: CASTAGPPYGYTF.

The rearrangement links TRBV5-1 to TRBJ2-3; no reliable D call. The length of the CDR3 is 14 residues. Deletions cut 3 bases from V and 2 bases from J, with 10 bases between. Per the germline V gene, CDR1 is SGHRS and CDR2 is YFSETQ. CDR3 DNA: TGCGCCAGCAGCTCGCTACTCAACACAGATACGCAGTATTTT. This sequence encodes CASSSLLNTDTQYF.

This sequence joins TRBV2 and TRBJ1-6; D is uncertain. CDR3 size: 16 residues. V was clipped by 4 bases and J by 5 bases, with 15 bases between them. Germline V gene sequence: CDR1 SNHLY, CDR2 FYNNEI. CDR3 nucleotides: TGTGCCAGCAGTGTGTTTAGGGTCACGGATAATTCACCCCTCCACTTT. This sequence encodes CASSVFRVTDNSPLHF.

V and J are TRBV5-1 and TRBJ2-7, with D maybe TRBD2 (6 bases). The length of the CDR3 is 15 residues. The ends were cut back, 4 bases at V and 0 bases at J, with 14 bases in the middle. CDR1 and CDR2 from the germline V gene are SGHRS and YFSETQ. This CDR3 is CASSLGDGSSYEQYF. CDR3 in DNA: TGCGCCAGCAGCCTGGGGGACGGGAGCTCCTACGAGCAGTACTTC.

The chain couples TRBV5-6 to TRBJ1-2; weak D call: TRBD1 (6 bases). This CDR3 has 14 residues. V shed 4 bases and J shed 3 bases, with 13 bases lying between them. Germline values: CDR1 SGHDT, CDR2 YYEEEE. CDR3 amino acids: CASSPRTDDYGYTF. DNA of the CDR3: TGTGCCAGCAGCCCCCGGACAGATGACTATGGCTACACCTTC.

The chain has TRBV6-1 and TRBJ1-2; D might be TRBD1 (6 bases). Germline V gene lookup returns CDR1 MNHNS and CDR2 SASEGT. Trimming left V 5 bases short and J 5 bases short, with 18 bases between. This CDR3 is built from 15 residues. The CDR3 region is CASSTSTGYGYGYTF. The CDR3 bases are TGTGCCAGCAGTACCTCGACAGGATATGGGTATGGCTACACCTTC.

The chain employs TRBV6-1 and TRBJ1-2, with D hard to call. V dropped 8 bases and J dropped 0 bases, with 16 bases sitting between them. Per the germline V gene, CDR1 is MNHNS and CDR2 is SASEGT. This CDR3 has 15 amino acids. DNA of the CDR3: TGTGCCAGCGTACGGTTAGGAGAGGCTAACTATGGCTACACCTTC. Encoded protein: CASVRLGEANYGYTF.

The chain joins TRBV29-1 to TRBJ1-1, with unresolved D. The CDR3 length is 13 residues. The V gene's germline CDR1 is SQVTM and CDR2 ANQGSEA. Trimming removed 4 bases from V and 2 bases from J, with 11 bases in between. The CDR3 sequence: CSVAPEVNTEAFF. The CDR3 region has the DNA TGCAGCGTTGCCCCGGAGGTAAACACTGAAGCTTTCTTT.

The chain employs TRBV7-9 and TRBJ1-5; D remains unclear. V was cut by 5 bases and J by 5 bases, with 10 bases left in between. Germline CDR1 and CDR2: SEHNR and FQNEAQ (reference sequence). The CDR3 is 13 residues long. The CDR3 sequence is CASSPGVDQPQHF. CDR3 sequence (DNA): TGTGCCAGCAGCCCCGGAGTTGATCAGCCCCAGCATTTT.

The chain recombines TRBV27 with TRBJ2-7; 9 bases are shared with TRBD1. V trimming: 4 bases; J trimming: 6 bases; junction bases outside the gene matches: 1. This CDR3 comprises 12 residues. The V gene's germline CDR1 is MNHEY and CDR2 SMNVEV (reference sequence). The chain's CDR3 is CASSSTGGEQYF. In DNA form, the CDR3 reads TGTGCCAGCAGTTCGACAGGGGGCGAGCAGTACTTC.

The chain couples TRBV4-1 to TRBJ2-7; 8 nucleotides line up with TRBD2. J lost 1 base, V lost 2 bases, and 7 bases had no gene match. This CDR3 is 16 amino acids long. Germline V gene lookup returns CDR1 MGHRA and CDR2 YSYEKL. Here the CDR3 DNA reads TGCGCCAGCAGCCAAAAACGGGGGGGATTTTCCTACGAGCAGTACTTC. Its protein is CASSQKRGGFSYEQYF.

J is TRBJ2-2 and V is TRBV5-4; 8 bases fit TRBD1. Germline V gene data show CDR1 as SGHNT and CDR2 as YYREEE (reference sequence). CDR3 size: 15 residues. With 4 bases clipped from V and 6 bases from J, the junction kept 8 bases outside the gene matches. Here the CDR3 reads CASSLGQGKPGELFF. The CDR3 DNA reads TGTGCCAGCAGCCTAGGACAGGGTAAACCCGGGGAGCTGTTTTTT.

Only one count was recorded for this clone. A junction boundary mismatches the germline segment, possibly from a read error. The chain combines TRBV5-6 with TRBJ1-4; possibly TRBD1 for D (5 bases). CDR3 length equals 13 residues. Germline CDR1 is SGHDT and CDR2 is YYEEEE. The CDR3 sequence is CASSLTALGEWAF. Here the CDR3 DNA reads TGTGCCAGCAGCTTGACGGCCTTAGGGGAGTGGGCTTTT.

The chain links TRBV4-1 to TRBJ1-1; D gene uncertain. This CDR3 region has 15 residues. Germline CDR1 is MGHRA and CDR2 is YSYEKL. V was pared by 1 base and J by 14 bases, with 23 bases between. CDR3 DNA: TGCGCCAGCAGCCAAGTCTCATCCGGTGGACTAGAATTGTTCTTT. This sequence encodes CASSQVSSGGLELFF.

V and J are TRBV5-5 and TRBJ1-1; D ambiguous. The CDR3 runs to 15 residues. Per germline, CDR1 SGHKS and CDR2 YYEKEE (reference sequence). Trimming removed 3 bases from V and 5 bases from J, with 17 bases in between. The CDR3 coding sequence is TGTGCCAGCAGCTCCGGACCGACTCCGAGGACTGAAGCTTTCTTT. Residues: CASSSGPTPRTEAFF.

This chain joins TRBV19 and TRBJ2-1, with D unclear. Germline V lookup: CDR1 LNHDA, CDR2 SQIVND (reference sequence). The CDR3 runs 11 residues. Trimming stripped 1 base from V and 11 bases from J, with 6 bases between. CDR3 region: CASSIGLKQFF. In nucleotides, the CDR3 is TGTGCCAGTAGTATAGGATTAAAGCAGTTCTTC.

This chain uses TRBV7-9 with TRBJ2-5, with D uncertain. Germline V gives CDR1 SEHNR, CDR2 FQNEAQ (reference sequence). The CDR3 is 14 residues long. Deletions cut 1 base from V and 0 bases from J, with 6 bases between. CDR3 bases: TGTGCCAGCAGCTTAGGCGCCTACCAAGAGACCCAGTACTTC. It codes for CASSLGAYQETQYF.

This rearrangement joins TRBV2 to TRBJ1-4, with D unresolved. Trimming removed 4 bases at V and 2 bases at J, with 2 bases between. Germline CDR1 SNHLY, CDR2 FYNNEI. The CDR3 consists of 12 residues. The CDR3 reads CASSVTNEKLFF. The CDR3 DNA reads TGTGCCAGCAGTGTGACTAATGAAAAACTGTTTTTT. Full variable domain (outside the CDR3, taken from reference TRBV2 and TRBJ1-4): EPEVTQTPSHQVTQMGQEVILRCVPISNHLYFYWYRQILGQKVEFLVSFYNNEISEKSEIFDDQFSVERPDGSNFTLKIRSTKLEDSAMYFCASSVTNEKLFFGSGTQLSVL.

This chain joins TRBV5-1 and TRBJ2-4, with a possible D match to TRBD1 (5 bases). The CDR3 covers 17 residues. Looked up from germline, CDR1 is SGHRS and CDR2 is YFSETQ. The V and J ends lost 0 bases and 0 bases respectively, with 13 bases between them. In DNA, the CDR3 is TGCGCCAGCAGCTTGGTTGCAGGACAACTAGCCAAAAACATTCAGTACTTC. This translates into CASSLVAGQLAKNIQYF.

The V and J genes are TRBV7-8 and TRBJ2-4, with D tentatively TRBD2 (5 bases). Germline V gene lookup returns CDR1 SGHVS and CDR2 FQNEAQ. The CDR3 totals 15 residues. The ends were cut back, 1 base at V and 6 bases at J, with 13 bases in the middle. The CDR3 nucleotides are TGTGCCAGCAGCTTAGAGCGGTTTCTGGGAAACATTCAGTACTTC. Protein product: CASSLERFLGNIQYF.

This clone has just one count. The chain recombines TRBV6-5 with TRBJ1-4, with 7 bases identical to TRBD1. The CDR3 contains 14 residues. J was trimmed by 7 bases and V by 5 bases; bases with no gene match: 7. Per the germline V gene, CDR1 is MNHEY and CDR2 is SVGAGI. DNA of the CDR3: TGTGCCAGCAGTATGGACAGGTCGGGTGAAAAACTGTTTTTT. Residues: CASSMDRSGEKLFF.

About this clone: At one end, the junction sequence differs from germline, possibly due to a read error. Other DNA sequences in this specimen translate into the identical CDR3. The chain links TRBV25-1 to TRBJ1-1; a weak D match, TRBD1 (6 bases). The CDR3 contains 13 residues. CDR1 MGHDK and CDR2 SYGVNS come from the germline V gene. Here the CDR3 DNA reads TGTGCCAGCAGTGAGTACAGGGCCACTGAGGCTTTCTTT. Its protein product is CASSEYRATEAFF.

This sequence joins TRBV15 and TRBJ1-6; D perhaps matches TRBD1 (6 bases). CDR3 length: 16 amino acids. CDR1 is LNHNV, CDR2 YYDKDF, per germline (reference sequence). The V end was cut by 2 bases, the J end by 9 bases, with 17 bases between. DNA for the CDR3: TGTGCCACCAGCAGAAATGGGGGGGGCGTTGGTTCACCCCTCCACTTT. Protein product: CATSRNGGGVGSPLHF.

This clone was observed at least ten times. In DNA form, the CDR3 reads TGTGCCATCAGTGAGGCGGGGTTCCCTGGAAACACCATATATTTT. It codes for CAISEAGFPGNTIYF. The chain joins TRBV10-3 to TRBJ1-3; D is undetermined. V shed 2 bases and J shed 2 bases, with 10 bases lying between them. Germline lookup yields CDR1 ENHRY and CDR2 SYGVKD. The CDR3 runs 15 residues.

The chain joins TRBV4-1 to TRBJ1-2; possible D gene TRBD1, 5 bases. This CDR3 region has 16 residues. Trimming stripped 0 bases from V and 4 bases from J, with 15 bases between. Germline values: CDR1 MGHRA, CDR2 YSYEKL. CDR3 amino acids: CASSQDTGSYFYGYTF. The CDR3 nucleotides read TGCGCCAGCAGCCAAGATACAGGCAGTTATTTCTATGGCTACACCTTC.

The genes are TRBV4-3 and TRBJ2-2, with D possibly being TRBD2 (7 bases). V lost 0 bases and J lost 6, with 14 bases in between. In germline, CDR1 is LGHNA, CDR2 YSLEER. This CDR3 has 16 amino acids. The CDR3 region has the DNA TGCGCCAGCAGCCAAGAGGGGGCGGGGGCCCCCGGGGAGCTGTTTTTT. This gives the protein CASSQEGAGAPGELFF.